The present T cell receptor beta chain was sequenced within a study of follicular helper T cells after annual influenza vaccination. General study findings and limits: ICOS+CD38+ cTfh clonality tracked population frequency, and its change tracked circulating plasmablast change.

The time point was: 2015-2016 season, 7 days after influenza vaccination. Donors were community-dwelling with no influenza vaccine in the prior 6 months. Comment on this clone: Its antigen is not known.

Method: immunoSEQ multiplex PCR; TCRdb's copy keeps in-frame clones and lacks some. The sample shows under 900 clones, around 72% of them seen only once. The CDR3 is 15 residues long. Trimming cost V 0 bases and J 5 bases, with 9 bases left between them. Germline CDR1 SGHDT, CDR2 YYEEEE. The chain is built from TRBV5-6 and TRBJ1-6; possible D gene TRBD1, 5 bases. The sample here was CXCR5+ CD38+ circulating T follicular helper cells from blood, taken 7 days after influenza vaccination. Subset of the sample: circulating Tfh, non-naive CD4+CXCR5+PD-1+ (ICOS+CD38+ or ICOS-CD38-). The receptor's source is an adult who received the influenza vaccine. The CDR3 nucleotides are TGTGCCAGCAGCTTGGAGGGACGGCATAATTCACCCCTCCACTTT. Translated: CASSLEGRHNSPLHF.